This T cell receptor beta chain was sequenced in a study of identical twins. Overall study results and limits: For out-of-frame beta sequences, excess twin sharing was weaker. The abundant beta clonotypes from cord blood had fewer insertions, and memory repertoires had none of this.

With regard to this clonotype: Its antigen is still unknown.

A template switching step contributed a universal primer site, while unique molecular identifiers were present in the cDNA. TCRdb redid the calling of the 5' RACE reads with MiXCR, one entry per CDR3 protein. The sample holds around 1.7 million distinct CDR3 sequences, about 32% seen once. The donor group consisted entirely of healthy Caucasians. The clonotype was recovered from a newborn girl in good health. The specimen sequenced was cord blood.

The CDR3 DNA is TGTGCCAGCAGTTTATCCAGCGGGGGAGCTAAAGAGACCCAGTACTTC. It codes for CASSLSSGGAKETQYF. The V and J genes are TRBV27 and TRBJ2-5; TRBD2 matches 8 bases. Trimming cost V 0 bases and J 3 bases; bases outside gene matches: 6. Germline CDR1 is MNHEY and CDR2 is SMNVEV (reference sequence). The CDR3 contains 16 residues.